The T cell receptor beta chain under discussion was sequenced for a study of cytomegalovirus exposure and HLA in healthy donors. On the study more broadly: The 120 or so validation repertoires used a platform that matched the one used for the approximately 610 first-cohort repertoires, as a later analysis reported. Study findings and constraints: Testing in vitro showed three CMV-associated chains specific for CMV antigens.

Trimming at V came to 9 bases and at J to 7 bases, leaving 12 bases not matched to a gene. Germline lookup yields CDR1 MDHEN and CDR2 SYDVKM. The CDR3 sequence is 13 residues long. With respect to this clone: What it recognizes is unknown.

TCRdb's copy holds only in-frame clones and misses some; the assay was immunoSEQ multiplex PCR. The sample lists about 220,000 clones, 90% to 95% occurring once. The sequence derives from a woman under 30 in good health and CMV-seronegative. Sequencing input: PBMCs. The rearrangement joins TRBV28 to TRBJ2-7; 7 bases align to TRBD2. The CDR3 nucleotides read TGTGCCAGTTGGGGACTACGTGGTAGGGAGCAGTACTTC. It encodes CASWGLRGREQYF. Based on the CDR3 plus reference TRBV28 and TRBJ2-7, the full variable domain is DVKVTQSSRYLVKRTGEKVFLECVQDMDHENMFWYRQDPGLGLRLIYFSYDVKMKEKGDIPEGYSVSREKKERFSLILESASTNQTSMYLCASWGLRGREQYFGPGTRLTVT.